These 13 T cell receptor beta chains were sequenced from one sample in a study of T cells in Graves' hyperthyroidism and ophthalmopathy. Researchers took RNA transcripts and amplified the TCR beta CDR3 regions from them. The primer set for the first-round RT-PCR of the TCR CDR3 was HTBI. TCRdb ran MiXCR on the multiplex PCR reads and lists one entry per CDR3 protein. The sample holds 300,000 or so distinct CDR3 sequences, roughly 21% seen once. The sample was blood. Receptors were obtained from a woman between 45 and 65 years old with Graves' hyperthyroidism.

V usage is TRBV7-2 and J usage is TRBJ2-2, with D possibly being TRBD1 (5 bases). The ends were cut back, 5 bases at V and 6 bases at J, with 19 bases in the middle. Germline CDR1 is SGHTA and CDR2 is FQGNSA. The CDR3 consists of 16 residues. The CDR3 is CASSLHRRGSAGELFF. DNA for the CDR3: TGTGCCAGCAGCCTCCACCGAAGGGGCAGTGCCGGGGAGCTGTTTTTT.

The chain is built from TRBV7-6 and TRBJ2-3; no definite D call. This CDR3 spans 14 amino acids. Germline V gene sequence: CDR1 SGHVS, CDR2 FNYEAQ. V was trimmed by 2 bases and J by 2 bases, leaving 8 bases between them. The CDR3 coding sequence is TGTGCCAGCAGCTTATGGCAAGACACAGATACGCAGTATTTT. Its protein is CASSLWQDTDTQYF.

The table lists this clonotype with many counts. This chain joins TRBV6-1 and TRBJ1-1, with D possibly matching TRBD1 (5 bases). Germline CDR1 reads MNHNS; CDR2 reads SASEGT. The V end was cut by 5 bases, the J end by 1 base, with 14 bases between. CDR3 length: 15 residues. The CDR3 spells CASSYGGGGNTEAFF. CDR3 DNA: TGTGCCAGCAGTTACGGTGGCGGGGGGAACACTGAAGCTTTCTTT.

V is TRBV11-1 and J is TRBJ2-6; 11 bases agree with TRBD1. The germline CDR1 and CDR2 sequences are SGHAT and FQDESV (reference sequence). The CDR3 runs to 19 residues. V dropped 4 bases and J dropped 0; count of bases not matched to a gene: 8. The DNA of the CDR3 is TGTGCCAGCAGCTGGGGGGGGACAGGGGGATCCTCTGGGGCCAACGTCCTGACTTTC. Translating it yields CASSWGGTGGSSGANVLTF.

There are many counts of this clonotype. The chain recombines TRBV12-3 or TRBV12-4 with TRBJ1-1; D is perhaps TRBD1 (5 bases). The CDR3 has 13 amino acids. The V end lost 3 bases, the J end lost 5 bases, and 10 bases lay between the germline ends. CDR3 sequence: CASSLAGRTEAFF. CDR3 in DNA: TGTGCCAGCAGTTTGGCAGGGCGGACTGAAGCTTTCTTT.

This clonotype has at least ten counts. V and J are TRBV2 and TRBJ2-3; weak D call: TRBD2 (7 bases). Germline V gene data show CDR1 as SNHLY and CDR2 as FYNNEI. This CDR3 is 16 amino acids long. V lost 6 bases to trimming and J lost 2 bases, with 18 bases between them. The CDR3 sequence is CASSPITGGNTDTQYF. CDR3 coding DNA: TGTGCCAGCAGCCCAATTACGGGGGGCAACACAGATACGCAGTATTTT.

V and J are TRBV6-1 and TRBJ2-3; 9 nucleotides agree with TRBD1. CDR3 length: 15 amino acids. Per the germline V gene, CDR1 is MNHNS and CDR2 is SASEGT. Trimming at V came to 5 bases and at J to 6 bases, leaving 9 bases not matched to a gene. The CDR3 sequence: CASSNSGTGIDTQYF. CDR3 DNA: TGTGCCAGCAGTAACTCCGGGACAGGGATCGATACGCAGTATTTT.

This chain connects TRBV19 to TRBJ1-4, with 8 bases matching TRBD1. Germline CDR1 and CDR2: LNHDA and SQIVND (reference sequence). The V segment lost 5 bases and the J segment 5 bases; nucleotides outside the gene matches: 10. CDR3 length: 16 amino acids. As DNA, the CDR3 is TGTGCCAGTAGTCCCGATGGACAGGGCCTCAATGAAAAACTGTTTTTT. Translated: CASSPDGQGLNEKLFF.

This clonotype was observed at least ten times. The chain employs TRBV7-9 and TRBJ2-1; 10 bases align to TRBD2. The CDR3 loop spans 15 amino acids. The V segment lost 5 bases and the J segment 6 bases; nucleotides outside the gene matches: 7. Germline CDR1 SEHNR, CDR2 FQNEAQ (reference sequence). As DNA, the CDR3 is TGTGCCAGCAGCGTAAGCGGGGGGGCCTCCAATGAGCAGTTCTTC. This encodes CASSVSGGASNEQFF.

This chain connects TRBV20-1 to TRBJ2-1; tentative D call: TRBD2 (7 bases). CDR3 size: 20 residues. Germline V gives CDR1 DFQATT, CDR2 SNEGSKA (reference sequence). V was clipped by 6 bases and J by 6 bases, with 36 bases between them. The DNA for the CDR3 is TGCAGTGCCGAGGAGCTAGGAGGGGGACTAAGGCTGAGAACCGTCAATGAGCAGTTCTTC. It codes for CSAEELGGGLRLRTVNEQFF.

This clonotype occurred many times. V usage is TRBV18 and J usage is TRBJ1-4; no firm D call. Germline CDR1 reads KGHSH; CDR2 reads LQKENI. CDR3 length: 15 amino acids. V shed 0 bases and J shed 0 bases, with 5 bases lying between them. CDR3 DNA: TGTGCCAGCTCACCACCCAGTGCAACTAATGAAAAACTGTTTTTT. Translated, it gives CASSPPSATNEKLFF.

This clonotype was found once. The rearrangement joins TRBV12-3 or TRBV12-4 to TRBJ2-1; tentative D call: TRBD2 (6 bases). CDR3 length equals 19 residues. The V and J ends lost 3 bases and 4 bases respectively, with 25 bases between them. The CDR3 DNA sequence: TGTGCCAGCAGTTTCCGGCTATCTCTGGAGGGCCATCGTTACAATGAGCAGTTCTTC. Its translation: CASSFRLSLEGHRYNEQFF.

This clonotype was counted only a few times. In nucleotides, the CDR3 is TGCAGCGTTGACACCGACGGAAACTATGGCTACACCTTC. This translates into CSVDTDGNYGYTF. The chain recombines TRBV29-1 with TRBJ1-2, with D uncertain. CDR1 SQVTM and CDR2 ANQGSEA come from the germline V gene. V shed 3 bases and J shed 2 bases, with 10 bases lying between them. The CDR3 length is 13 residues.